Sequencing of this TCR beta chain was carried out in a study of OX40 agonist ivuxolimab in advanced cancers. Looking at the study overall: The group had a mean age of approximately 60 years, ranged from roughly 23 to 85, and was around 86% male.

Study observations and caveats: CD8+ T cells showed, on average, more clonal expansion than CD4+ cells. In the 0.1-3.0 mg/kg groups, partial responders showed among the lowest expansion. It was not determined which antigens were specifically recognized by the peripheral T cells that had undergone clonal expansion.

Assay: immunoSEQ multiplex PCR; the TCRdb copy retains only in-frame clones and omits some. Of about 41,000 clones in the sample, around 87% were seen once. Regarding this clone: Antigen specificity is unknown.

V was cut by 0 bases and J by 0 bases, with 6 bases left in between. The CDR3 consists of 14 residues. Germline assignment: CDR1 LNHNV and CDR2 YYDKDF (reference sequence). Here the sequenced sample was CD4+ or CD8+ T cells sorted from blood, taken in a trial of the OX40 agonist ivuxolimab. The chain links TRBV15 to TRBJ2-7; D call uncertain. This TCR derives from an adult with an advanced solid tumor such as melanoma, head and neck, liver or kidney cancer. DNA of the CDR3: TGTGCCACCAGCAGAGAGGGCAGCTCCTACGAGCAGTACTTC. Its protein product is CATSREGSSYEQYF. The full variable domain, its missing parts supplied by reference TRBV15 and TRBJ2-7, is DAMVIQNPRYQVTQFGKPVTLSCSQTLNHNVMYWYQQKSSQAPKLLFHYYDKDFNNEADTPDNFQSRRPNTSFCFLDIRSPGLGDTAMYLCATSREGSSYEQYFGPGTRLTVT.